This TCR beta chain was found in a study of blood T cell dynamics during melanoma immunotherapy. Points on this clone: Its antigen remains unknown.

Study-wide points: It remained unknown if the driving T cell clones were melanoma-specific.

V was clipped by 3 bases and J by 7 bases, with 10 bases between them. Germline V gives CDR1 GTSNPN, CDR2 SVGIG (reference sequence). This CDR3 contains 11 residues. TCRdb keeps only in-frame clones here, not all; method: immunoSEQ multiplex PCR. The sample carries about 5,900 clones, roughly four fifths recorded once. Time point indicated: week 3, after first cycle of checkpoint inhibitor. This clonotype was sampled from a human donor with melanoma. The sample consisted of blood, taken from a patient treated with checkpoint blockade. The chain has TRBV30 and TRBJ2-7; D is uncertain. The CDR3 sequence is CAWSSLREQYF. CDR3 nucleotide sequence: TGTGCCTGGAGCTCCCTTCGGGAGCAGTACTTC.